This TCR beta chain was captured in a study of neurological immune-mediated disorders. The cDNA came from 5'RACE, which used 10-nucleotide random UMIs. Via MiXCR, TCRdb re-called the 5' RACE reads, giving one row per CDR3 protein. The top ten hold 0.57% of the sample, which has 45,000 or so distinct CDR3 sequences, about 6.3% seen once. The study's findings and limits: The study found no CDR3 amino acid sequences shared by expanded clones across subjects, suggesting private repertoires in all groups.

The length of the CDR3 is 19 residues. V gave up 0 bases and J gave up 0 bases; unmatched junction bases: 9. Germline values: CDR1 SGDLS, CDR2 YYNGEE. This clonotype was picked up many times. Its antigen is not identified. The gene calls are TRBV9 and TRBJ2-3, with 11 bases aligning to TRBD1. This sequence was found in a woman in her 40s in good health. The source material was CD4+ T cells from blood. CDR3 region: CASSVEDSGTGGSTDTQYF. CDR3 in DNA: TGTGCCAGCAGCGTAGAAGATAGTGGGACAGGGGGGAGCACAGATACGCAGTATTTT.